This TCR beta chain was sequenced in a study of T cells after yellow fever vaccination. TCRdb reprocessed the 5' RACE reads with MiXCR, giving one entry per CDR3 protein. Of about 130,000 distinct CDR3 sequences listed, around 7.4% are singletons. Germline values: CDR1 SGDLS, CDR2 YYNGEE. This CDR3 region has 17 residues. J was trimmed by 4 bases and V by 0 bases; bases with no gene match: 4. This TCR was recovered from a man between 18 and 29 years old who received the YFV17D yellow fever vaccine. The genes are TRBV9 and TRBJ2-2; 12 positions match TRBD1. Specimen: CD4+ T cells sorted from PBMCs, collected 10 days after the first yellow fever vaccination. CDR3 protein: CASSVGGQGAGTGELFF. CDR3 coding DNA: TGTGCCAGCAGCGTAGGGGGACAGGGGGCCGGCACCGGGGAGCTGTTTTTT.